This record concerns one T cell receptor (beta chain) sequence. Its antigen is still unknown. The sample belongs to a study of OX40 agonist ivuxolimab in advanced cancers. Overall study findings and caveats: Part of the nonresponder group also had normalized T-cell clonal expansion that was low. CD4+ and CD8+ blood T cells expanded clonally by week 6 at 0.1 to 3.0 mg/kg. Mean expanded clone counts were higher in CD8+ than CD4+ T cells. Relatively little clonal expansion, among the lowest observed, appeared in partial responders at 0.1-3.0 mg/kg.

The repertoire was sequenced with immunoSEQ multiplex PCR; TCRdb's copy has only in-frame clones and lacks some. The sample records tens of thousands of clones, approximately 83% being singletons. Specimen: CD4+ or CD8+ T cells sorted from blood, collected in a trial of the OX40 agonist ivuxolimab. This sequence was found in an adult with an advanced solid tumor such as melanoma, head and neck, liver or kidney cancer.

The CDR3, as DNA: TGCGCCAGCAGCTACCAGGACACCGGGGAGCTGTTTTTT. Translation gives CASSYQDTGELFF. The rearrangement joins TRBV5-1 to TRBJ2-2; D remains ambiguous. This CDR3 comprises 13 residues. Looked up from germline, CDR1 is SGHRS and CDR2 is YFSETQ. The germline V and J ends were trimmed by 3 bases and 3 bases, with 6 bases remaining between them.